This passage covers 22 T cell receptor beta chains from one sample sequenced in a study of blood T cell repertoires in COVID-19 (dated by TCRdb to the early 2020s). The library was generated by the immunoSEQ multiplex PCR assay. The source is immuneACCESS, and TCRdb retained only in-frame sequences with V and J called. Part of the clones is not carried over; for the studies checked, unresolved V genes explain less than half of this, and the remainder is unexplained. The sample table shows tens of thousands of clones, and nearly 85% are seen once. The top ten clones comprise 25% to 35% of the sample. Sequencing used peripheral blood. Source of these receptors: a woman older than 75 with acute or convalescent COVID-19.

The chain links TRBV6-1 to TRBJ2-3; TRBD2 aligns across 11 bases. Germline V gene lookup returns CDR1 MNHNS and CDR2 SASEGT. Trimming at V came to 4 bases and at J to 1 base, leaving 10 bases not matched to a gene. The length of the CDR3 is 18 residues. Here the CDR3 DNA reads TGTGCCAGCAGTGGACTAGCGGGACCCCGAGGTGGCACAGATACGCAGTATTTT. It codes for CASSGLAGPRGGTDTQYF.

The chain joins TRBV11-2 to TRBJ2-7; 10 bases are shared with TRBD1. The CDR3 is 15 amino acids. The trim removed 3 bases at V and 2 bases at J, leaving 4 bases unmatched. Germline V gene data show CDR1 as SGHAT and CDR2 as FQNNGV. This CDR3 reads CASSFGDRGPYEQYF. Here the CDR3 DNA reads TGTGCCAGCAGCTTTGGGGACAGGGGTCCCTACGAGCAGTACTTC.

As regards this clone: At one end the junction does not follow the germline gene, possibly because of a read error. The V call is TRBV18, the J call TRBJ2-5; D uncertain. Germline V CDR1 and CDR2: KGHSH, LQKENI. CDR3 length equals 15 residues. CDR3 in DNA: TGTGCCAGCTCGCCACCCCCAGGCAACCAAGAGACCCAGTACTTC. It translates to CASSPPPGNQETQYF.

The chain employs TRBV11-3 and TRBJ2-7; 7 bases are shared with TRBD1. CDR1 and CDR2 from the germline V gene are SGHNT and YENEEA. The CDR3 extends over 16 amino acids. Trimming at V came to 3 bases and at J to 6 bases, leaving 14 bases not matched to a gene. In nucleotides, the CDR3 is TGTGCCAGCAGCTTCGCCCTGACAGGGTTGTTTGGCGAGCAGTACTTC. Protein sequence: CASSFALTGLFGEQYF. Drawing the rest from reference TRBV11-3 and TRBJ2-7, the complete variable domain is EAGVVQSPRYKIIEKKQPVAFWCNPISGHNTLYWYLQNLGQGPELLIRYENEEAVDDSQLPKDRFSAERLKGVDSTLKIQPAELGDSAVYLCASSFALTGLFGEQYFGPGTRLTVT.

The V gene is TRBV3-1 (or the pseudogene TRBV3-2), the J gene TRBJ1-1; no definite D call. The germline V gene has CDR1 LGHDT and CDR2 YNNKEL (reference sequence). V was clipped by 6 bases and J by 5 bases, with 16 bases between them. CDR3 length: 14 amino acids. CDR3 sequence: CASSLTQEGTEAFF. Here the CDR3 DNA reads TGTGCCAGCAGTCTTACTCAAGAGGGTACTGAAGCTTTCTTT.

The V gene is TRBV2, the J gene TRBJ2-1; D unclear. Germline V gene sequence: CDR1 SNHLY, CDR2 FYNNEI. The CDR3 is 11 amino acids. Trimming cost V 5 bases and J 6 bases, with 5 bases left between them. The CDR3 sequence is CASSPFNEQFF. The DNA of the CDR3 is TGTGCCAGCAGTCCTTTCAATGAGCAGTTCTTC.

This clone was seen just once. This chain links TRBV27 with TRBJ2-5; TRBD2 agrees at 10 bases. The ends lost 5 bases at V and 3 bases at J; junction bases unmatched: 6. This CDR3 has 15 residues. CDR1 and CDR2 (germline): MNHEY, SMNVEV (reference sequence). The CDR3 bases are TGTGCCAGCAGTCCGAGTGGGACTAGCGAAGAGACCCAGTACTTC. Translating it yields CASSPSGTSEETQYF.

Turning to this clone: The junction shows a germline mismatch at one end, possibly a read error. J is TRBJ2-7 and V is TRBV24-1; the match to TRBD1 covers 8 bases. In germline, CDR1 is KGHDR, CDR2 SFDVKD. The CDR3 runs to 9 residues. CDR3 sequence (DNA): TGTGCCACCATGGGCAGGGGGCGCTTC. This codes for CATMGRGRF.

The chain carries TRBV6-1 and TRBJ1-2, with 7 bases lining up with TRBD1. CDR1 and CDR2 from the germline V gene are MNHNS and SASEGT. V gave up 1 base and J gave up 4 bases; unmatched junction bases: 6. The CDR3 length is 15 residues. CDR3 residues: CASSEGRGRGYGYTF. The CDR3 nucleotides read TGTGCCAGCAGTGAAGGGAGGGGGCGAGGCTATGGCTACACCTTC.

This clone appeared once. The CDR3 sequence: CASSSGDTQYF. The CDR3 DNA sequence: TGTGCCAGCAGTTCCGGAGATACGCAGTATTTT. The chain employs TRBV27 and TRBJ2-3, with D unclear. The germline gives CDR1 MNHEY, CDR2 SMNVEV (reference sequence). The CDR3 extends over 11 amino acids. V gave up 4 bases and J gave up 5 bases, with 4 bases separating them.

V is TRBV3-1 (or the pseudogene TRBV3-2) and J is TRBJ1-1, with D tentatively TRBD1 (5 bases). Trimming pared 1 base from V and 8 bases from J, leaving 5 bases between. The CDR3 is 11 amino acids. Germline assignment: CDR1 LGHDT and CDR2 YNNKEL (reference sequence). In DNA form, the CDR3 reads TGTGCCAGCAGCCAAGCAGGGGAAGCTTTCTTT. The encoded protein is CASSQAGEAFF.

This clone was seen a few times. The J gene is TRBJ1-5, the V gene TRBV5-6, with 7 nucleotides matching TRBD1. Germline assignment: CDR1 SGHDT and CDR2 YYEEEE. J was trimmed by 6 bases and V by 2 bases; bases with no gene match: 5. This CDR3 spans 14 amino acids. The CDR3 DNA reads as TGTGCCAGCAGCTTTCGACAGGGTGTTCAGCCCCAGCATTTT. This gives the protein CASSFRQGVQPQHF.

About this clone: The identical CDR3 is also encoded by other nucleotide sequences in the sample. The chain recombines TRBV19 with TRBJ2-3; the D gene is possibly TRBD2 (6 bases). Germline V gene sequence: CDR1 LNHDA, CDR2 SQIVND (reference sequence). The CDR3 loop spans 14 amino acids. V dropped 3 bases and J dropped 1 base, with 8 bases sitting between them. Written as DNA, the CDR3 is TGTGCCAGTAGTATTGGAGGGGGCACAGATACGCAGTATTTT. This sequence encodes CASSIGGGTDTQYF.

The chain employs TRBV20-1 and TRBJ1-5; TRBD1 aligns across 10 bases. The germline V gene has CDR1 DFQATT and CDR2 SNEGSKA (reference sequence). This CDR3 is built from 15 residues. V was pared by 3 bases and J by 3 bases, with 5 bases of the junction left unmatched. The CDR3 sequence is CSASRTGGNNQPQHF. The CDR3 region has the DNA TGCAGTGCTAGTCGGACAGGGGGGAACAATCAGCCCCAGCATTTT.

This chain connects TRBV5-6 to TRBJ2-6; a weak D match, TRBD1 (6 bases). Trimming took off 3 bases at V and 0 bases at J, with 16 bases between the two ends. The CDR3 consists of 18 residues. Germline V gene sequence: CDR1 SGHDT, CDR2 YYEEEE. This chain's CDR3 is CASSSTRGQHSGANVLTF. In DNA form, the CDR3 reads TGTGCCAGCAGCTCGACCAGGGGACAACACTCTGGGGCCAACGTCCTGACTTTC.

This chain connects TRBV4-1 to TRBJ2-2; 7 bases are shared with TRBD2. From germline, CDR1 is MGHRA and CDR2 YSYEKL. V dropped 3 bases and J dropped 7; count of bases not matched to a gene: 8. The CDR3 consists of 15 residues. In DNA, the CDR3 is TGCGCCAGCAGCCAGGGACTAAGAGGTCACGGGGAGCTGTTTTTT. Protein: CASSQGLRGHGELFF.

V gene TRBV9 combines with J gene TRBJ2-3, with D possibly being TRBD2 (6 bases). V shed 6 bases and J shed 2 bases, with 13 bases lying between them. This CDR3 has 14 amino acids. CDR1 is SGDLS and CDR2 is YYNGEE in the germline V gene. The CDR3 bases are TGTGCCAGCACCCGGGAGCTCCCCACAGATACGCAGTATTTT. Translating it yields CASTRELPTDTQYF.

The rearrangement uses TRBV7-9 and TRBJ2-7; D possibly corresponds to TRBD1 (6 bases). V was clipped by 11 bases and J by 4 bases, with 15 bases between them. The CDR3 consists of 12 residues. Germline V CDR1 and CDR2: SEHNR, FQNEAQ (reference sequence). CDR3 residues: CAWGPGRYEQYF. The CDR3 DNA follows: TGTGCCTGGGGGCCAGGGCGGTACGAGCAGTACTTC. The full variable domain, rest sourced from reference TRBV7-9 and TRBJ2-7, is DTGVSQNPRHKITKRGQNVTFRCDPISEHNRLYWYRQTLGQGPEFLTYFQNEAQLEKSRLLSDRFSAERPKGSFSTLEIQRTEQGDSAMYLCAWGPGRYEQYFGPGTRLTVT.

In its sample, this clone was seen once. J is TRBJ1-5 and V is TRBV6-6; 9 nucleotides line up with TRBD1. Germline trimming cut 6 bases from V and 7 bases from J; bases unmatched to any gene: 4. Per germline, CDR1 MNHNY and CDR2 SVGAGI (reference sequence). This CDR3 has 13 residues. CDR3 region: CASSRQGEQPQHF. For the CDR3, the DNA is TGTGCCAGCAGCCGACAGGGGGAGCAGCCCCAGCATTTT.

The V gene is TRBV10-3, the J gene TRBJ2-5; 7 bases map to TRBD2. Germline V gene lookup returns CDR1 ENHRY and CDR2 SYGVKD. V lost 8 bases to trimming and J lost 2 bases; unmatched junction nucleotides: 11. The CDR3 consists of 15 residues. The CDR3 region has the DNA TGTGCCATCGGGGGGGGAAGCGGGCGGCAAGAGACCCAGTACTTC. This translates into CAIGGGSGRQETQYF.

This clone appeared a few times. This rearrangement joins TRBV12-3 or TRBV12-4 to TRBJ1-5, with D perhaps matching TRBD1 (5 bases). V lost 3 bases and J 9 bases, leaving 9 bases between the germline ends. The CDR3 runs to 12 residues. DNA of the CDR3: TGTGCCAGCAGTTTTGGGGGGGGGCCCCAGCATTTT. Protein: CASSFGGGPQHF.

The rearrangement links TRBV14 to TRBJ1-2; D gene unclear. The length of the CDR3 is 13 residues. V was clipped by 2 bases and J by 7 bases, with 11 bases between them. The germline CDR1 and CDR2 sequences are SGHDN and FVKESK. CDR3 protein: CASSQSGRGGYTF. DNA of the CDR3: TGTGCCAGCAGCCAATCAGGCCGGGGTGGCTACACCTTC.